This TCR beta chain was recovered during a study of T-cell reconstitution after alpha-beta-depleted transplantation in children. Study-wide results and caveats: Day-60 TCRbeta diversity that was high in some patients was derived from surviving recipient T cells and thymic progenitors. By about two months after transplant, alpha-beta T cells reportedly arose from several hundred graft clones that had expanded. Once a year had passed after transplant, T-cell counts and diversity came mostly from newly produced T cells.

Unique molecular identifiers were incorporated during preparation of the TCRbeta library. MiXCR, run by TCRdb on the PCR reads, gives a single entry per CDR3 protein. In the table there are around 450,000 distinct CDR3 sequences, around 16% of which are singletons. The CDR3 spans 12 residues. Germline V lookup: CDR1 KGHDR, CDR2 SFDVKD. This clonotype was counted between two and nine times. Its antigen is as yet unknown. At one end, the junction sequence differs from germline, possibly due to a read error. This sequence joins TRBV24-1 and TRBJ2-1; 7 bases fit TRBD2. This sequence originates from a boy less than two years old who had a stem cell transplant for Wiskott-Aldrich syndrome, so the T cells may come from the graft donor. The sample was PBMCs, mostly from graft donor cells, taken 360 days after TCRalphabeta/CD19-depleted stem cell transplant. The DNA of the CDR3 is TGTGCCACCAGTGATTTGCCCGGGAGGCCCATCTTC. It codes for CATSDLPGRPIF.